The 21 T cell receptor beta chains below were found in one sample sequenced in a study of PD-1 blockade in classical Hodgkin lymphoma. Assay: immunoSEQ multiplex PCR; the TCRdb copy retains only in-frame clones and omits some. The sample carries roughly 100,000 clones, approximately 94% recorded once. This sample's time point: cycle 4 day 1 (C4D1), after five to seven weeks of nivolumab. Every single patient, without exception, relapsed after autologous stem cell transplantation, and brentuximab vedotin exposure varied. This specimen was peripheral blood mononuclear cells (PBMCs), taken before the fourth cycle of nivolumab. Source of these receptors: a human donor with classical Hodgkin lymphoma.

The V gene is TRBV6-1, the J gene TRBJ1-1, with D possibly being TRBD1 (6 bases). V was cut by 1 base and J by 5 bases, with 11 bases left in between. CDR1 and CDR2 from the germline V gene are MNHNS and SASEGT. The CDR3 is 14 residues long. Written as DNA, the CDR3 is TGTGCCAGCAGTGAAGGGACAGCCGGGACTGAAGCTTTCTTT. Translating it yields CASSEGTAGTEAFF.

V is TRBV5-5 and J is TRBJ1-2; tentatively, D is TRBD1 (5 bases). V was pared by 0 bases and J by 0 bases, with 12 bases between. Germline V gives CDR1 SGHKS, CDR2 YYEKEE (reference sequence). This CDR3 contains 16 residues. In DNA form, the CDR3 reads TGTGCCAGCAGCTTGGCACCAGGGACCGCTAACTATGGCTACACCTTC. This sequence encodes CASSLAPGTANYGYTF.

This clone was counted only a few times. V is TRBV21-1 and J is TRBJ1-4; the table calls TRBD1, which could not be checked here. TRBV21-1 is deemed a pseudogene. This CDR3 has 12 residues. Written as DNA, the CDR3 is TGTGCCAGCAGCGGGGGCGGGGAAAAACTGTTTTTT. Amino acids: CASSGGGEKLFF.

The V and J genes are TRBV28 and TRBJ2-7, with 8 bases identical to TRBD2. Germline V gene lookup returns CDR1 MDHEN and CDR2 SYDVKM. Trimming at V came to 6 bases and at J to 2 bases, leaving 3 bases not matched to a gene. CDR3 length equals 13 residues. In DNA, the CDR3 is TGTGCCAGCAGGGGACTAGTCCCCTACGAGCAGTACTTC. It translates to CASRGLVPYEQYF.

The chain joins TRBV27 to TRBJ2-2, with 9 bases that match TRBD1. V lost 5 bases, J lost 1 base, and 2 bases stayed unmatched. Germline CDR1 reads MNHEY; CDR2 reads SMNVEV (reference sequence). There are 15 residues in the CDR3. CDR3 nucleotide sequence: TGTGCCAGCAGTGGACAGGGGAGGAACACCGGGGAGCTGTTTTTT. The encoded protein is CASSGQGRNTGELFF.

This chain connects TRBV4-1 to TRBJ2-1; TRBD1 is a possible D gene (6 bases). The germline CDR1 and CDR2 sequences are MGHRA and YSYEKL. CDR3 size: 16 residues. V shed 1 base and J shed 2 bases, with 12 bases lying between them. CDR3 amino acids: CASSQVLRTAYNEQFF. The CDR3 bases are TGCGCCAGCAGCCAAGTCCTTCGGACAGCCTACAATGAGCAGTTCTTC.

This chain uses TRBV5-6 with TRBJ1-5; D is ambiguous. V was pared by 6 bases and J by 2 bases, with 18 bases between. The V gene's germline CDR1 is SGHDT and CDR2 YYEEEE. CDR3 length equals 16 residues. CDR3 residues: CASNLGPLVGNQPQHF. DNA of the CDR3: TGTGCCAGCAACCTGGGCCCTCTTGTAGGCAATCAGCCCCAGCATTTT.

This clone was found once. This rearrangement joins TRBV18 to TRBJ1-1; D ambiguous. Trimming took off 3 bases at V and 1 base at J, with 15 bases between the two ends. The CDR3 is 16 residues long. The germline gives CDR1 KGHSH, CDR2 LQKENI. The CDR3 coding sequence is TGTGCCAGCTCACCCATTAGAGAGGCTTCGAACACTGAAGCTTTCTTT. Translation gives CASSPIREASNTEAFF.

This clone was counted a single time. This chain connects TRBV18 to TRBJ2-5; D uncertain. This CDR3 has 15 amino acids. The germline V and J ends were trimmed by 4 bases and 3 bases, with 15 bases remaining between them. Germline CDR1 and CDR2: KGHSH and LQKENI. The CDR3 nucleotides read TGTGCCAGCTCACGCTCTAATAACCGGGAAGAGACCCAGTACTTC. This sequence encodes CASSRSNNREETQYF.

The V and J genes are TRBV5-1 and TRBJ2-3, with D possibly being TRBD1 (6 bases). The CDR3 has 14 residues. Trimming left V 7 bases short and J 2 bases short, with 14 bases between. The germline V gene has CDR1 SGHRS and CDR2 YFSETQ. The CDR3 is CASVAQGFTDTQYF. CDR3 nucleotide sequence: TGCGCCAGCGTGGCCCAGGGGTTCACAGATACGCAGTATTTT.

The V gene is TRBV5-1, the J gene TRBJ1-2; 9 bases are a match to TRBD1. The CDR3 sequence is 13 residues long. V lost 4 bases to trimming and J lost 6 bases; unmatched junction nucleotides: 4. Germline values: CDR1 SGHRS, CDR2 YFSETQ. CDR3 bases: TGCGCCAGCAGCACGCGGACAGGGGATGGCTACACCTTC. Translated, it gives CASSTRTGDGYTF.

The chain has TRBV10-3 and TRBJ2-1; D gene ambiguous. V was cut by 2 bases and J by 9 bases, with 5 bases left in between. Germline assignment: CDR1 ENHRY and CDR2 SYGVKD. There are 11 residues in the CDR3. This CDR3 is CAISELGEQFF. The DNA of the CDR3 is TGTGCCATCAGTGAGCTAGGTGAGCAGTTCTTC.

In this sample, this clone turned up a few times. This sequence joins TRBV27 and TRBJ2-2; D may correspond to TRBD1 or TRBD2 (5 bases each). The V gene's germline CDR1 is MNHEY and CDR2 SMNVEV (reference sequence). CDR3 length: 12 residues. Trimming removed 4 bases at V and 6 bases at J, with 6 bases between. The CDR3 sequence is CASSWGSGELFF. The DNA of the CDR3 is TGTGCCAGCAGTTGGGGGTCCGGGGAGCTGTTTTTT.

This CDR3 is CSADPGRVGGAFF. The CDR3 DNA sequence: TGCAGCGCCGATCCCGGCCGGGTGGGTGGAGCTTTCTTT. The V call is TRBV29-1, the J call TRBJ1-1; no firm D call. The CDR3 contains 13 residues. Germline assignment: CDR1 SQVTM and CDR2 ANQGSEA. The V end was cut by 7 bases, the J end by 10 bases, with 22 bases between. Variable domain in full (rest from reference TRBV29-1 and TRBJ1-1): SAVISQKPSRDICQRGTSLTIQCQVDSQVTMMFWYRQQPGQSLTLIATANQGSEATYESGFVIDKFPISRPNLTFSTLTVSNMSPEDSSIYLCSADPGRVGGAFFGQGTRLTVV.

The V call is TRBV6-6, the J call TRBJ2-7; a weak D match, TRBD2 (6 bases). The CDR3 has 14 amino acids. Germline V gives CDR1 MNHNY, CDR2 SVGAGI (reference sequence). V lost 7 bases, J lost 2 bases, and 15 bases lay in between. CDR3 amino acids: CASTTSVAAYEQYF. CDR3 DNA sequence: TGTGCCAGCACTACTTCGGTAGCGGCCTACGAGCAGTACTTC.

The chain joins TRBV5-1 to TRBJ2-7, with 8 bases aligning to TRBD2. This CDR3 is built from 15 residues. Germline CDR1 SGHRS, CDR2 YFSETQ. J gave up 1 base and V 3 bases, and 6 bases lay outside the gene matches. DNA for the CDR3: TGCGCCAGCAGCTACGGGGCGGGGGGATCCTACGAGCAGTACTTC. Its protein product is CASSYGAGGSYEQYF.

The CDR3 spells CSVGQGDTEAFF. The CDR3 DNA follows: TGCAGCGTTGGACAGGGGGACACTGAAGCTTTCTTT. The chain uses TRBV29-1 and TRBJ1-1; the match to TRBD1 covers 9 bases. The ends lost 4 bases at V and 3 bases at J; junction bases unmatched: 0. Per the germline V gene, CDR1 is SQVTM and CDR2 is ANQGSEA. This CDR3 contains 12 residues.

This clone was detected only once. The chain recombines TRBV19 with TRBJ1-4; 7 nucleotides agree with TRBD1. The CDR3 runs to 16 residues. In germline, CDR1 is LNHDA, CDR2 SQIVND (reference sequence). V lost 1 base to trimming and J lost 4 bases; unmatched junction nucleotides: 6. Written as DNA, the CDR3 is TGTGCCAGTAGTATAGGGCCCGGGACAGATAATGAAAAACTGTTTTTT. Protein sequence: CASSIGPGTDNEKLFF.

This chain uses TRBV5-5 with TRBJ1-2, with D unclear. Germline values: CDR1 SGHKS, CDR2 YYEKEE (reference sequence). The CDR3 runs 14 residues. V was shortened by 2 bases and J by 3 bases, with 11 bases between the two germline ends. The CDR3 protein is CASSFRDLYYGYTF. The CDR3 DNA sequence: TGTGCCAGCAGCTTCAGAGACCTCTACTATGGCTACACCTTC. Combining the CDR3 with reference TRBV5-5 and TRBJ1-2 gives the whole variable domain DAGVTQSPTHLIKTRGQQVTLRCSPISGHKSVSWYQQVLGQGPQFIFQYYEKEERGRGNFPDRFSARQFPNYSSELNVNALLLGDSALYLCASSFRDLYYGYTFGSGTRLTVV.

The chain recombines TRBV10-2 with TRBJ1-1; possibly TRBD1 for D (5 bases). The CDR3 covers 14 residues. The V gene's germline CDR1 is WSHSY and CDR2 SAAADI. V was pared by 3 bases and J by 0 bases, with 8 bases between. CDR3 region: CASSDRAMNTEAFF. In nucleotides, the CDR3 is TGCGCCAGCAGTGACAGGGCGATGAACACTGAAGCTTTCTTT.

The rearrangement links TRBV19 to TRBJ2-5; D gene unclear. V was shortened by 3 bases and J by 1 base, with 9 bases between the two germline ends. The CDR3 covers 14 residues. Germline CDR1 and CDR2: LNHDA and SQIVND (reference sequence). The CDR3 protein is CASSIYYGQETQYF. CDR3 bases: TGTGCCAGTAGTATTTATTACGGCCAAGAGACCCAGTACTTC.